One sample yielded the 23 T cell receptor beta chains listed below, sequenced in a study of CD8 T cells in Susac syndrome. It was with random hexamers that 0.5 to 1 ug RNA was reverse transcribed. TCRdb re-called the immunoSEQ multiplex PCR reads with MiXCR, one entry per CDR3 protein. The sample has some 210,000 distinct CDR3 sequences; over 90% are singletons. Source material: CD4+ T cells from PBMCs. Receptors were obtained from a human donor with Susac syndrome.

The rearrangement links TRBV5-1 to TRBJ2-7, with 10 bases that match TRBD2. Trimming cost V 0 bases and J 2 bases; bases outside gene matches: 5. The CDR3 extends over 16 amino acids. The germline CDR1 and CDR2 sequences are SGHRS and YFSETQ. The CDR3 DNA sequence: TGCGCCAGCAGCTTGGGTGTTAGCGGGGGGACCTACGAGCAGTACTTC. Translating it yields CASSLGVSGGTYEQYF.

The V call is TRBV12-3 or TRBV12-4, the J call TRBJ1-1, with D perhaps TRBD1 (5 bases). The CDR3 contains 13 residues. V gave up 6 bases and J gave up 7 bases, with 15 bases separating them. Written as DNA, the CDR3 is TGTGCCAGCAGCCTAGGAGGGGCGGTTGAAGCTTTCTTT. It specifies CASSLGGAVEAFF.

This chain connects TRBV20-1 to TRBJ1-5; TRBD1 agrees at 8 bases. Germline CDR1 reads DFQATT; CDR2 reads SNEGSKA (reference sequence). This CDR3 region has 14 residues. J gave up 7 bases and V 3 bases, and 8 bases lay outside the gene matches. CDR3 DNA: TGCAGTGCTAGGACAGGGGTGGTCGCCCAGCCCCAGCATTTT. Encoded protein: CSARTGVVAQPQHF.

The chain employs TRBV25-1 and TRBJ2-5; D gene uncertain. The CDR3 has 14 residues. The ends were cut back, 1 base at V and 9 bases at J, with 15 bases in the middle. CDR1 is MGHDK, CDR2 SYGVNS, per germline. The CDR3 is CASSESPAVRPQYF. CDR3 in DNA: TGTGCCAGCAGTGAATCTCCAGCCGTCAGGCCCCAGTACTTC.

Here the CDR3 DNA reads TGTGCCTGGTTAGGGACCCCGAACACCGGGGAGCTGTTTTTT. Its protein is CAWLGTPNTGELFF. The chain carries TRBV30 and TRBJ2-2; perhaps D is TRBD1 or TRBD2 (5 bases each). Trimming left V 5 bases short and J 0 bases short, with 10 bases between. Looked up from germline, CDR1 is GTSNPN and CDR2 is SVGIG (reference sequence). There are 14 residues in the CDR3.

V usage is TRBV12-3 or TRBV12-4 and J usage is TRBJ1-2; D remains ambiguous. CDR3 length equals 13 residues. V lost 3 bases, J lost 7 bases, and 12 bases lay in between. CDR3 region: CASSFSHLGGYTF. The CDR3 region has the DNA TGTGCCAGCAGTTTCTCGCACTTAGGTGGCTACACCTTC.

The chain recombines TRBV15 with TRBJ1-6; no clear D gene. The CDR3 extends over 16 amino acids. V lost 0 bases to trimming and J lost 9 bases, with 15 bases between them. Germline assignment: CDR1 LNHNV and CDR2 YYDKDF (reference sequence). The CDR3 region has the DNA TGTGCCACCAGCAGAGATAGCTACGCGGGGAGTTCACCCCTCCACTTT. Translating gives CATSRDSYAGSSPLHF.

This sequence joins TRBV29-1 and TRBJ1-1; 7 positions agree with TRBD1. Germline loops: CDR1 SQVTM, CDR2 ANQGSEA. V dropped 7 bases and J dropped 11; count of bases not matched to a gene: 10. The CDR3 extends over 11 amino acids. The CDR3 DNA reads as TGCAGCGCGATAGAGACAGGGCGGGCTTTCTTT. The encoded protein is CSAIETGRAFF.

The rearrangement uses TRBV12-3 or TRBV12-4 and TRBJ1-5; possible D gene TRBD1, 5 bases. The ends were cut back, 6 bases at V and 4 bases at J, with 19 bases in the middle. The CDR3 covers 16 residues. DNA of the CDR3: TGTGCCAGCAGCTCATGGATCCGGGGCGGGAATCAGCCCCAGCATTTT. Translating it yields CASSSWIRGGNQPQHF.

The chain carries TRBV7-2 and TRBJ2-7, with 7 positions matching TRBD1. Germline trimming cut 4 bases from V and 0 bases from J; bases unmatched to any gene: 3. The V gene's germline CDR1 is SGHTA and CDR2 FQGNSA. The CDR3 is 14 amino acids. The CDR3 loop reads CASSSDRLSYEQYF. The CDR3, as DNA: TGTGCCAGCAGCTCGGACAGGCTCTCCTACGAGCAGTACTTC.

The V and J genes are TRBV30 and TRBJ1-4, with unresolved D. The CDR3 has 14 residues. Deletions cut 0 bases from V and 0 bases from J, with 5 bases between. Germline V gives CDR1 GTSNPN, CDR2 SVGIG (reference sequence). CDR3 region: CAWSVGPTNEKLFF. CDR3 nucleotide sequence: TGTGCCTGGAGTGTAGGACCAACTAATGAAAAACTGTTTTTT.

The chain employs TRBV7-2 and TRBJ2-5; 11 bases are a match to TRBD1. The V segment lost 3 bases and the J segment 5 bases; nucleotides outside the gene matches: 5. The V gene's germline CDR1 is SGHTA and CDR2 FQGNSA. The CDR3 has 15 residues. CDR3: CASSFAGQGDETQYF. In DNA form, the CDR3 reads TGTGCCAGCAGCTTCGCGGGACAGGGGGACGAGACCCAGTACTTC. Combining the CDR3 with reference TRBV7-2 and TRBJ2-5 gives the whole variable domain GAGVSQSPSNKVTEKGKDVELRCDPISGHTALYWYRQSLGQGLEFLIYFQGNSAPDKSGLPSDRFSAERTGGSVSTLTIQRTQQEDSAVYLCASSFAGQGDETQYFGPGTRLLVL.

The chain is built from TRBV30 and TRBJ1-3; no firm D call. From germline, CDR1 is GTSNPN and CDR2 SVGIG (reference sequence). V shed 1 base and J shed 7 bases, with 20 bases lying between them. The CDR3 totals 16 residues. The CDR3 sequence is CAWSDIEDTRRNTIYF. The CDR3 DNA reads TGTGCCTGGAGTGATATCGAAGACACAAGACGGAACACCATATATTTT.

This sequence joins TRBV6-2 or TRBV6-3 and TRBJ2-1, with D uncertain. Germline CDR1 and CDR2: MNHEY and SVGEGT. Trimming removed 0 bases from V and 8 bases from J, with 8 bases in between. CDR3 length: 13 amino acids. The CDR3: CASSYSTRDEQFF. The DNA for the CDR3 is TGTGCCAGCAGTTACTCAACCCGGGATGAGCAGTTCTTC.

The chain combines TRBV2 with TRBJ2-5; TRBD1 is a possible D gene (6 bases). V shed 8 bases and J shed 2 bases, with 9 bases lying between them. This CDR3 has 12 residues. Germline V gives CDR1 SNHLY, CDR2 FYNNEI. For the CDR3, the DNA is TGTGCCAGCCTCGGACAGCAAGAGACCCAGTACTTC. Amino acids: CASLGQQETQYF.

The chain recombines TRBV9 with TRBJ1-5; D not certain. This CDR3 region has 15 residues. Germline-derived CDR1 and CDR2 are SGDLS and YYNGEE. Trimming took off 0 bases at V and 3 bases at J, with 10 bases between the two ends. The CDR3 bases are TGTGCCAGCAGCGTAGGCGAGGAAGTCAATCAGCCCCAGCATTTT. Protein sequence: CASSVGEEVNQPQHF.

V usage is TRBV25-1 and J usage is TRBJ2-5, with a possible D match to TRBD2 (6 bases). Germline V CDR1 and CDR2: MGHDK, SYGVNS. Trimming stripped 4 bases from V and 1 base from J, with 13 bases between. The CDR3 spans 15 residues. The CDR3 DNA sequence: TGTGCCAGCAGTGGATCAAGCGGGCCCCAAGAGACCCAGTACTTC. Residues: CASSGSSGPQETQYF. The variable domain in full, with the rest retrieved from reference TRBV25-1 and TRBJ2-5, is EADIYQTPRYLVIGTGKKITLECSQTMGHDKMYWYQQDPGMELHLIHYSYGVNSTEKGDLSSESTVSRIRTEHFPLTLESARPSHTSQYLCASSGSSGPQETQYFGPGTRLLVL.

The chain employs TRBV7-2 and TRBJ2-7; weak D call: TRBD1 (6 bases). CDR1 is SGHTA, CDR2 FQGNSA, per germline. CDR3 length: 14 amino acids. The V end lost 5 bases, the J end lost 4 bases, and 15 bases lay between the germline ends. The CDR3 DNA sequence: TGTGCCAGCAGCCTAATCGGACAGCTGTACGAGCAGTACTTC. Its protein product is CASSLIGQLYEQYF.

This clonotype was counted a few times. The V gene is TRBV11-2, the J gene TRBJ1-2; D not certain. Germline V gives CDR1 SGHAT, CDR2 FQNNGV. V was cut by 2 bases and J by 1 base, with 8 bases left in between. This CDR3 has 14 residues. CDR3 protein: CASSLRQLNYGYTF. The CDR3 DNA reads TGTGCCAGCAGCTTACGGCAGCTTAACTATGGCTACACCTTC.

The chain combines TRBV9 with TRBJ2-3, with no clear D. From germline, CDR1 is SGDLS and CDR2 YYNGEE. The V gene lost 0 bases and the J gene lost 7 bases, with 15 bases spanning the gap. CDR3 length: 15 amino acids. The CDR3 loop is CASSVAQQSANTQYF. CDR3 nucleotides: TGTGCCAGCAGCGTAGCTCAACAGTCCGCGAATACGCAGTATTTT. The whole variable domain, filled in from reference TRBV9 and TRBJ2-3, reads DSGVTQTPKHLITATGQRVTLRCSPRSGDLSVYWYQQSLDQGLQFLIQYYNGEERAKGNILERFSAQQFPDLHSELNLSSLELGDSALYFCASSVAQQSANTQYFGPGTRLTVL.

This clonotype was observed once. The rearrangement links TRBV3-1 to TRBJ2-1; perhaps TRBD1 as D (6 bases). Germline CDR1 and CDR2: LGHDT and YNNKEL (reference sequence). This CDR3 is built from 15 residues. The ends were cut back, 3 bases at V and 0 bases at J, with 9 bases in the middle. DNA of the CDR3: TGTGCCAGCAGCCATGCAGGGGACTCCTACAATGAGCAGTTCTTC. Amino acids: CASSHAGDSYNEQFF.

This rearrangement joins TRBV5-6 to TRBJ2-7; D remains unclear. The CDR3 contains 12 residues. Deletions cut 0 bases from V and 6 bases from J, with 7 bases between. The germline V gene encodes CDR1 SGHDT and CDR2 YYEEEE. CDR3 amino acids: CASSLALSEQYF. The CDR3 DNA follows: TGTGCCAGCAGCTTGGCTCTGAGCGAGCAGTACTTC.

CDR3 sequence reads: CASTETNQPQHF. DNA of the CDR3: TGTGCCAGCACTGAGACGAATCAGCCCCAGCATTTT. The chain combines TRBV6-2 or TRBV6-3 with TRBJ1-5; D is ambiguous. The CDR3 runs 12 residues. V lost 7 bases to trimming and J lost 4 bases, with 8 bases between them. Germline V gene sequence: CDR1 MNHEY, CDR2 SVGEGT.